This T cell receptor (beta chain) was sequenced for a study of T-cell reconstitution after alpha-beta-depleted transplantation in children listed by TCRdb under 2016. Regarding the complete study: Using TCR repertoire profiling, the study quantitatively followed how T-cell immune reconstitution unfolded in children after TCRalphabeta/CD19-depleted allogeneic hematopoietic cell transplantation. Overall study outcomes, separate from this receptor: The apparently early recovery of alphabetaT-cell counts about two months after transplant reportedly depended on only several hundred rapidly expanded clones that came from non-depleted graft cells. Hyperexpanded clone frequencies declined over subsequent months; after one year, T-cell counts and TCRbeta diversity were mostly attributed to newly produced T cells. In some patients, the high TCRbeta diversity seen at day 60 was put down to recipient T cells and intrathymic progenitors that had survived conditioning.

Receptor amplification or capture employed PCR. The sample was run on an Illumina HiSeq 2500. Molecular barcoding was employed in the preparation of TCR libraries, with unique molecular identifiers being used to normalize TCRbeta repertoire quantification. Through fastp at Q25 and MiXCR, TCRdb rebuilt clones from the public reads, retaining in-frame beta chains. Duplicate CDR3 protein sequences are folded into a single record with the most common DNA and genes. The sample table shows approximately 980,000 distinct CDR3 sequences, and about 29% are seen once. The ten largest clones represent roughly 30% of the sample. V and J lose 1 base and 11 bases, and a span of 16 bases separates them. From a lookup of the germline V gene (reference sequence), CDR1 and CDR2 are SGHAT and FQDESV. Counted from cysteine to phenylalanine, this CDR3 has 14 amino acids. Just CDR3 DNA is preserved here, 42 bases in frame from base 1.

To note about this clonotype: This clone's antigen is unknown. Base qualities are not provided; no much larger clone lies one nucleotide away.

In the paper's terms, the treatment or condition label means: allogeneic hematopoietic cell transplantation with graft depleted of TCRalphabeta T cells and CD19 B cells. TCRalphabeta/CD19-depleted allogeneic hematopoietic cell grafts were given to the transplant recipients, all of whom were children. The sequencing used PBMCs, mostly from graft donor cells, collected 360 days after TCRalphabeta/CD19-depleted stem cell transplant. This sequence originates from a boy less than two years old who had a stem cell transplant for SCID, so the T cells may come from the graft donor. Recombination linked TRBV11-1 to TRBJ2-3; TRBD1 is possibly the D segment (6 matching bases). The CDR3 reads CASSLDRAGTLQYF. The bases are TGTGCCAGCAGCTTAGACAGAGCCGGGACATTGCAGTATTTT.